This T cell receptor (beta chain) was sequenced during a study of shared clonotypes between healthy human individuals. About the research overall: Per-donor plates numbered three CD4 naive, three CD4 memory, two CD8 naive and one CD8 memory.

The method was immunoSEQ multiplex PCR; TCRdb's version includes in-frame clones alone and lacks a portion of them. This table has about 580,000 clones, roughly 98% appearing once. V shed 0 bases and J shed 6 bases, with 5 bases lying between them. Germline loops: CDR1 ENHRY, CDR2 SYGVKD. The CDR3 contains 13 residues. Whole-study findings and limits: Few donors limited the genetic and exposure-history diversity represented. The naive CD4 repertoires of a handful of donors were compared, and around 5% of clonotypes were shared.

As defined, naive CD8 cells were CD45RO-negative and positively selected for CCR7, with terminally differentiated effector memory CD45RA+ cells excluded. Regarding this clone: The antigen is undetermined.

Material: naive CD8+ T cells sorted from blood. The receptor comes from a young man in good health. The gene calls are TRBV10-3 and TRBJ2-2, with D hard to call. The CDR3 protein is CAISESRSGELFF. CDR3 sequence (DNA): TGTGCCATCAGTGAGTCGAGGTCCGGGGAGCTGTTTTTT.